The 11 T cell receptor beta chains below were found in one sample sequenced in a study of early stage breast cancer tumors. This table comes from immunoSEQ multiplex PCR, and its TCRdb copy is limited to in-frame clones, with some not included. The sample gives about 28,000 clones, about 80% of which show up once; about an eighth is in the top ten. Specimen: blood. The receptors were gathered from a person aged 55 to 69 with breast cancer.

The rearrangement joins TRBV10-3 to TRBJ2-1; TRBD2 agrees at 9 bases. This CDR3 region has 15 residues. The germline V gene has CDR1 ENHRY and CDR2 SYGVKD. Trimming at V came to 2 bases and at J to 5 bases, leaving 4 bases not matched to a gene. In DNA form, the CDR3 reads TGTGCCATCAGTGAGCCGGGGACTAGCCACAATGAGCAGTTCTTC. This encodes CAISEPGTSHNEQFF.

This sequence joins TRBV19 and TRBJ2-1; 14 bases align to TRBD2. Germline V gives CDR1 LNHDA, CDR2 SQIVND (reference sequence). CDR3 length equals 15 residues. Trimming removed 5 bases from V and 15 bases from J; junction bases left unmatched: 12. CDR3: CASSLGTSGSGLLFF. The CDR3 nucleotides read TGTGCCAGTAGTCTAGGGACTAGCGGGAGCGGGCTGTTGTTCTTC.

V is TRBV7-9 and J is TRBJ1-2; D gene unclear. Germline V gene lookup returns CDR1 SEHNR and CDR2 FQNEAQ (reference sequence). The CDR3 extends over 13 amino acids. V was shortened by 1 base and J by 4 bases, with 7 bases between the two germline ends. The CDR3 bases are TGTGCCAGCAGCTTAGGGGCAGTCTATGGCTACACCTTC. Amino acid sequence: CASSLGAVYGYTF.

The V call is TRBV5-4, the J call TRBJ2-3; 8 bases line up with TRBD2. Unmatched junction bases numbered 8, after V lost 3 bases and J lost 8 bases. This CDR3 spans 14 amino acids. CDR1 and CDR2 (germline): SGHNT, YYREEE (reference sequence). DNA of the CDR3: TGTGCCAGCAGCTACGCTGCGGGGGGTGGTACGCAGTATTTT. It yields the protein CASSYAAGGGTQYF.

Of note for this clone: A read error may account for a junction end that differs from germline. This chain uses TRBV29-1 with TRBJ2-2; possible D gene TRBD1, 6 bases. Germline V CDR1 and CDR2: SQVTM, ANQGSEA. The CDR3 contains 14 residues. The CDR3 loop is CSVQEQGNTGELFF. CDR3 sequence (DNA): TGCAGCGTTCAAGAACAGGGAAACACCGGGGAGCTGTTTTTT.

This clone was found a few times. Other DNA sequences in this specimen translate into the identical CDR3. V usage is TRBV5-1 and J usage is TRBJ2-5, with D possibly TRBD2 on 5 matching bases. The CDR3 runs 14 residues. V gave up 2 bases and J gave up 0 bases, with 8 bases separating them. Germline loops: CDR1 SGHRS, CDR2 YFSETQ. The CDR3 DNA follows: TGCGCCAGCAGCTTAACGGGAAACCAAGAGACCCAGTACTTC. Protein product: CASSLTGNQETQYF.

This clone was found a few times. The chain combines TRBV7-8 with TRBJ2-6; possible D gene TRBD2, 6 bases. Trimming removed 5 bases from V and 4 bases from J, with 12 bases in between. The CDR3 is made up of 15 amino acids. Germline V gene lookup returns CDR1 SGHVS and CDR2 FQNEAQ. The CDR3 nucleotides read TGTGCCAGCAGCGGGTGGGGAGGCGGGGCCAACGTCCTGACTTTC. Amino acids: CASSGWGGGANVLTF.

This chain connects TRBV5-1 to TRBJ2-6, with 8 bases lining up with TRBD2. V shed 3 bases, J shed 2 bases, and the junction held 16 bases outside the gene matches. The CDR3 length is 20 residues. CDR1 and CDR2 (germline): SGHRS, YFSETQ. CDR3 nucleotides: TGCGCCAGCAGCTCGTTACCGTTACTAGCGGTGATGACTGGGGCCAACGTCCTGACTTTC. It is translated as CASSSLPLLAVMTGANVLTF.

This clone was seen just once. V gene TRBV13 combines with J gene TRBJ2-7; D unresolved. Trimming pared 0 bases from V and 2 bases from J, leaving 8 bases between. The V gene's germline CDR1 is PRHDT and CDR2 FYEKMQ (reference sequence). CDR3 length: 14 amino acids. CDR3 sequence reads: CASSLGPRTYEQYF. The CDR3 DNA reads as TGTGCCAGCAGCTTAGGGCCTAGGACCTACGAGCAGTACTTC.

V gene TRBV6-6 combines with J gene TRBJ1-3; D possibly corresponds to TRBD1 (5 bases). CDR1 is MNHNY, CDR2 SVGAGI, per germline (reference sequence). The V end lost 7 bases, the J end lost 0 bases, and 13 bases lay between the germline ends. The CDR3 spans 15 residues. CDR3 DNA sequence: TGTGCCAGCACTAAGCAGGGATCCTCTGGAAACACCATATATTTT. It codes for CASTKQGSSGNTIYF.

This CDR3 reads CASSTSGTHTDTQYF. The CDR3 DNA reads TGTGCCAGCAGCACTAGCGGAACTCACACAGATACGCAGTATTTT. This chain uses TRBV9 with TRBJ2-3; 8 bases line up with TRBD2. V lost 4 bases to trimming and J lost 2 bases; unmatched junction nucleotides: 6. The germline V gene encodes CDR1 SGDLS and CDR2 YYNGEE. The CDR3 runs to 15 residues.